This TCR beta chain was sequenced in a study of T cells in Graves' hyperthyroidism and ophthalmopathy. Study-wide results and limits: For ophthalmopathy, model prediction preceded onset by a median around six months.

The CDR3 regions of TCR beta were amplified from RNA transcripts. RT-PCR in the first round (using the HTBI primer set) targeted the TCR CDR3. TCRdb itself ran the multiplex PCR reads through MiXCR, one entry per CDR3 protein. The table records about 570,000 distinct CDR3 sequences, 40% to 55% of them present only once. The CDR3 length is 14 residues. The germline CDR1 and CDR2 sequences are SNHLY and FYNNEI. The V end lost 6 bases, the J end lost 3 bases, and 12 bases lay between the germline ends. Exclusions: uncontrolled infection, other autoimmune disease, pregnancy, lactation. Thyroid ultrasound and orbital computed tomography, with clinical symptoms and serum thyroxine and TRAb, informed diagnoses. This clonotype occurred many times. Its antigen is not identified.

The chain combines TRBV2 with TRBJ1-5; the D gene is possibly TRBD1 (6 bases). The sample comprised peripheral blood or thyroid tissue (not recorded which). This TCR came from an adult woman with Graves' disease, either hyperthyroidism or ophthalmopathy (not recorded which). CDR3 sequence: CASRPDRINQPQHF. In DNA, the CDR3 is TGTGCCAGCAGACCCGACAGGATCAATCAGCCCCAGCATTTT.